The sequence of this TCR beta chain was determined in a study of T cells after posttransplantation cyclophosphamide. General study results and limits: Blood and skin or GI T cell repertoires showed limited TRB overlap. TRB clonality was highly associated with recipient CMV seropositivity and reactivation.

This clone was counted between two and nine times. Its antigen is not known. Assay used: immunoSEQ multiplex PCR; TCRdb lists only in-frame clones, some missing. Of some 25,000 clones listed, 86% are singletons. The sample comprised PBMCs. The clonotype originates from a woman aged 55 to 70 with a blood cancer, CMV-positive, and with a related stem cell donor.

The CDR3 reads CAAGPGLAYNEQFF. CDR3 DNA sequence: TGTGCCGCCGGCCCGGGACTAGCTTACAATGAGCAGTTCTTC. The chain employs TRBV5-4 and TRBJ2-1, with 9 bases that match TRBD2. The V segment lost 10 bases and the J segment 4 bases; nucleotides outside the gene matches: 9. Germline V gives CDR1 SGHNT, CDR2 YYREEE (reference sequence). The CDR3 length is 14 residues.